This T cell receptor (beta chain) was recorded in a study of shared clonotypes between healthy human individuals. In the study overall: Those who served as donors were a couple of women and a few men between the ages of 18 and 49.

Sequenced by immunoSEQ multiplex PCR; TCRdb stores in-frame clones only, minus some. The profile shows hundreds of thousands of clones, about 96% of them singletons. Naive CD8 cells lacked CD45RO, underwent positive selection for CCR7 and left out terminally differentiated effector memory CD45RA+ cells. Material: naive CD8+ T cells sorted from blood. The origin of this receptor is a woman aged 25-40 years in good health.

The CDR3 region has the DNA TGCGCCAGCAGTGACTCAGGACTAAACGACGAGCAGTACTTC. Translated: CASSDSGLNDEQYF. The chain carries TRBV10-1 and TRBJ2-7, with D tentatively TRBD2 (6 bases). The V end lost 3 bases, the J end lost 5 bases, and 14 bases lay between the germline ends. Per germline, CDR1 WNHNN and CDR2 SYGVQD (reference sequence). The CDR3 loop spans 14 amino acids.